Detailed here is one TCR beta chain. This entry belongs to a study of blood T cell repertoires in COVID-19. Study in general: Acute and convalescent COVID-19 specimens originated in the United States, Italy and Spain. T cells, B-cell-depleted T cells, or PBMCs provided the cDNA or gDNA that served as material.

CDR1 is SGHNT, CDR2 YYREEE, per germline (reference sequence). The V segment lost 4 bases and the J segment 8 bases; nucleotides outside the gene matches: 5. The CDR3 length is 14 residues. Study processing details: Reference gene primer amplification in the assay estimated nucleated cell counts. TCRdb's copy holds only in-frame clones and misses some; the assay was immunoSEQ multiplex PCR. V and J calls and clone size are given by that table; D and trimming were obtained from the DNA. The data hold more than 25,000 clones, with 80% to 90% observed a single time. The sequence came from a middle-aged woman with active or convalescent COVID-19. The sample consisted of peripheral blood. The chain carries TRBV5-4 and TRBJ2-1, with 11 bases matching TRBD2. CDR3 nucleotides: TGTGCCAGCAGCCGACTAGCGGGAATGGATGAGCAGTTCTTC. Protein product: CASSRLAGMDEQFF.